This TCR beta chain originates from a study of T cell changes during pregnancy in multiple sclerosis. Method: immunoSEQ multiplex PCR; TCRdb's copy keeps in-frame clones and lacks some. The sample records around 58,000 clones, roughly nine tenths being singletons. V shed 5 bases and J 8 bases; nucleotides not matched to a gene: 7. The CDR3 length is 14 residues. CDR1 and CDR2 from the germline V gene are KGHSH and LQKENI. This specimen was peripheral blood, taken before pregnancy. This sequence originates from a female donor with multiple sclerosis, enrolled in a pregnancy study. The J gene is TRBJ1-4, the V gene TRBV18, with 8 bases matching TRBD1. Here the CDR3 DNA reads TGTGCCAGCTCAAGGACAGGGTCTGACGAAAAACTGTTTTTT. This gives the protein CASSRTGSDEKLFF.